Below are 18 T cell receptor beta chains sequenced from a single sample in a study of T cells after yellow fever vaccination. TCRdb re-called the 5' RACE reads with MiXCR, one entry per CDR3 protein. The sample includes roughly 260,000 distinct CDR3 sequences, 10% to 15% seen only once; the top ten take 0.5% to 0.6%. Material: CD4+ T cells sorted from PBMCs, obtained 45 days after the yellow fever booster vaccination. The receptors come from a man in his thirties or forties who received the YFV17D yellow fever vaccine.

The CDR3 DNA follows: TGTGCCAGCAGTGGCCGGGACAGGGGCCACTACGAGCAGTACTTC. This translates into CASSGRDRGHYEQYF. This chain connects TRBV6-1 to TRBJ2-7, with TRBD1 matching over 10 bases. The length of the CDR3 is 15 residues. With 4 bases clipped from V and 3 bases from J, the junction kept 6 bases outside the gene matches. Germline values: CDR1 MNHNS, CDR2 SASEGT.

The rearrangement links TRBV5-4 to TRBJ1-4; no firm D call. V dropped 0 bases and J dropped 7 bases, with 7 bases sitting between them. Per the germline V gene, CDR1 is SGHNT and CDR2 is YYREEE (reference sequence). The CDR3 is made up of 13 amino acids. The CDR3 DNA sequence: TGTGCCAGCAGCTTGGAGGGTGGTGAAAAACTGTTTTTT. This encodes CASSLEGGEKLFF. Variable domain in full (rest from reference TRBV5-4 and TRBJ1-4): ETGVTQSPTHLIKTRGQQVTLRCSSQSGHNTVSWYQQALGQGPQFIFQYYREEENGRGNFPPRFSGLQFPNYSSELNVNALELDDSALYLCASSLEGGEKLFFGSGTQLSVL.

This chain links TRBV5-1 with TRBJ2-5; D might be TRBD1 (6 bases). CDR1 is SGHRS and CDR2 is YFSETQ in the germline V gene. The CDR3 consists of 15 residues. With 0 bases removed from V and 5 bases from J, the gap between germline ends came to 14 bases. CDR3 in amino acids: CASSLAGDKGETQYF. The CDR3 nucleotides are TGCGCCAGCAGCTTGGCCGGGGACAAAGGGGAGACCCAGTACTTC.

This clonotype was recorded many times. This chain links TRBV29-1 with TRBJ2-2; 8 bases align to TRBD1. The CDR3 has 16 amino acids. Trimming removed 4 bases from V and 9 bases from J; junction bases left unmatched: 16. The germline CDR1 and CDR2 sequences are SQVTM and ANQGSEA. The chain's CDR3 is CSVGIGQGNSPRELFF. In DNA form, the CDR3 reads TGCAGCGTTGGAATCGGACAGGGAAATAGCCCGAGGGAGCTGTTTTTT.

V is TRBV7-2 and J is TRBJ1-6; 12 positions agree with TRBD1. Germline values: CDR1 SGHTA, CDR2 FQGNSA. Unmatched junction bases numbered 9, after V lost 6 bases and J lost 12 bases. There are 15 residues in the CDR3. Here the CDR3 DNA reads TGTGCCAGCAGATATACCGGGACAGGGGGCGAACCCCTCCACTTT. Encoded protein: CASRYTGTGGEPLHF.

The chain uses TRBV7-2 and TRBJ1-2; possible D gene TRBD1, 6 bases. Trimming shortened V by 5 bases and J by 2 bases, and 15 bases separated the two germline ends. CDR1 is SGHTA, CDR2 FQGNSA, per germline. CDR3 size: 15 residues. CDR3 coding DNA: TGTGCCAGCAGCCCGCGGGACACTCAGAACTATGGCTACACCTTC. Translated: CASSPRDTQNYGYTF. Variable domain in full (rest from reference TRBV7-2 and TRBJ1-2): GAGVSQSPSNKVTEKGKDVELRCDPISGHTALYWYRQSLGQGLEFLIYFQGNSAPDKSGLPSDRFSAERTGGSVSTLTIQRTQQEDSAVYLCASSPRDTQNYGYTFGSGTRLTVV.

The sample holds many counts of this clonotype. This chain joins TRBV7-9 and TRBJ2-7, with D perhaps TRBD1 (6 bases). The CDR3 extends over 14 amino acids. Trimming took off 6 bases at V and 6 bases at J, with 18 bases between the two ends. Germline CDR1 and CDR2: SEHNR and FQNEAQ (reference sequence). This CDR3 is CASSHNVGHPEQYF. The DNA of the CDR3 is TGTGCCAGCAGTCATAATGTGGGACACCCCGAGCAGTACTTC.

This clonotype was counted between two and nine times. This rearrangement joins TRBV18 to TRBJ1-1; tentative D call: TRBD1 (5 bases). The ends were cut back, 3 bases at V and 4 bases at J, with 9 bases in the middle. The CDR3 spans 13 residues. Germline V gives CDR1 KGHSH, CDR2 LQKENI. For the CDR3, the DNA is TGTGCCAGCTCACCCGTGAGGGGCACTGAAGCTTTCTTT. Translated, it gives CASSPVRGTEAFF.

V usage is TRBV6-1 and J usage is TRBJ2-3, with TRBD1 matching 10 bases. The trim removed 6 bases at V and 6 bases at J, leaving 9 bases unmatched. CDR1 MNHNS and CDR2 SASEGT come from the germline V gene. The CDR3 totals 15 residues. The CDR3 region has the DNA TGTGCCAGCAGAACCACGACAGGGGGCATGGATACGCAGTATTTT. This sequence encodes CASRTTTGGMDTQYF.

The V gene is TRBV27, the J gene TRBJ2-4; D ambiguous. This CDR3 comprises 16 residues. Germline CDR1 reads MNHEY; CDR2 reads SMNVEV (reference sequence). V was clipped by 4 bases and J by 3 bases, with 16 bases between them. CDR3 residues: CASSSLQQSGKNIQYF. CDR3 sequence (DNA): TGTGCCAGCAGTTCATTACAGCAATCCGGCAAAAACATTCAGTACTTC.

The chain combines TRBV29-1 with TRBJ2-5; tentative D call: TRBD1 (6 bases). V lost 2 bases to trimming and J lost 7 bases, with 11 bases between them. Per germline, CDR1 SQVTM and CDR2 ANQGSEA. The CDR3 sequence is 12 residues long. CDR3 in DNA: TGCAGCGTTGAACAGGGGCCGGGGACCCAGTACTTC. Translation: CSVEQGPGTQYF.

This clonotype has only a few counts. CDR3 sequence: CASSFWTSGSYNEQFF. CDR3 bases: TGTGCCAGCAGCTTCTGGACTAGCGGATCCTACAATGAGCAGTTCTTC. This chain uses TRBV7-8 with TRBJ2-1, with 10 positions matching TRBD2. Germline V lookup: CDR1 SGHVS, CDR2 FQNEAQ. The CDR3 loop spans 16 amino acids. V trimming: 3 bases; J trimming: 1 base; junction bases outside the gene matches: 3.

Only a few counts were recorded for this clonotype. The gene calls are TRBV11-2 and TRBJ2-1; D remains unclear. CDR3 size: 19 residues. V was clipped by 7 bases and J by 2 bases, with 27 bases between them. CDR1 is SGHAT, CDR2 FQNNGV, per germline. The CDR3 is CASTSLGRSDPPTYNEQFF. In nucleotides, the CDR3 is TGTGCCAGCACCTCCTTAGGGCGATCGGATCCCCCTACCTACAATGAGCAGTTCTTC.

The chain has TRBV7-2 and TRBJ1-2; tentatively, D is TRBD1 (5 bases). The germline CDR1 and CDR2 sequences are SGHTA and FQGNSA. Between the trimmed V and J ends, which lost 5 bases and 1 base, there was a span of 14 bases. CDR3 length equals 15 residues. The CDR3 DNA follows: TGTGCCAGCAGCCTCAACCCGGACAATAACTATGGCTACACCTTC. This gives the protein CASSLNPDNNYGYTF.

The chain links TRBV5-1 to TRBJ2-2; D gene uncertain. Trimming took 4 bases from V and 4 from J, leaving 11 bases between them. The CDR3 spans 14 residues. Germline CDR1 SGHRS, CDR2 YFSETQ. This CDR3 reads CASSDSPSTGELFF. Here the CDR3 DNA reads TGCGCCAGCAGCGATTCCCCGAGCACCGGGGAGCTGTTTTTT.

The chain joins TRBV7-8 to TRBJ1-2, with TRBD1 as a possible D gene (5 bases). V was clipped by 4 bases and J by 8 bases, with 20 bases between them. The CDR3 extends over 15 amino acids. The V gene's germline CDR1 is SGHVS and CDR2 FQNEAQ. Here the CDR3 reads CASSSTGSRSGGYTF. CDR3 nucleotides: TGTGCCAGCAGCTCCACAGGCTCCCGCTCGGGGGGCTACACCTTC.

The chain combines TRBV6-1 with TRBJ1-1; D remains ambiguous. CDR1 is MNHNS and CDR2 is SASEGT in the germline V gene. This CDR3 has 13 amino acids. V shed 5 bases and J shed 3 bases, with 10 bases lying between them. This chain's CDR3 is CASSSKGYTEAFF. The CDR3 DNA reads as TGTGCCAGCAGTAGTAAGGGATACACTGAAGCTTTCTTT.

There are a few counts of this clonotype. The chain carries TRBV7-3 and TRBJ2-7, with a tentative D call TRBD2 (6 bases). The germline gives CDR1 SGHTA, CDR2 FQGTGA. This CDR3 is 14 amino acids long. Trimming shortened V by 3 bases and J by 4 bases, and 13 bases separated the two germline ends. The DNA of the CDR3 is TGTGCCAGCAGCTTGATGGGAGGAATATACGAGCAGTACTTC. This gives the protein CASSLMGGIYEQYF.